Presented here are 8 T cell receptor beta chains from one specimen sequenced in a study of cytomegalovirus exposure and HLA in healthy donors. Repertoires were generated with immunoSEQ multiplex PCR, while TCRdb's copy carries only in-frame clones and drops some. The data show over 85,000 clones, with approximately 88% seen just once and about 1.5% held by the top ten. Sequenced sample: PBMCs. These TCRs come from a woman aged 25 to 39 in good health and CMV-seropositive.

The chain carries TRBV15 and TRBJ1-2; the match to TRBD1 covers 10 bases. The V gene end was trimmed by 5 bases and the J gene end by 6 bases; junction bases not matched to a gene: 6. Germline loops: CDR1 LNHNV, CDR2 YYDKDF (reference sequence). The length of the CDR3 is 14 residues. CDR3 nucleotides: TGTGCCACCAGCCAGACAGGGGGCGCGAATGGCTACACCTTC. The encoded protein is CATSQTGGANGYTF. The full variable domain, rest sourced from reference TRBV15 and TRBJ1-2, is DAMVIQNPRYQVTQFGKPVTLSCSQTLNHNVMYWYQQKSSQAPKLLFHYYDKDFNNEADTPDNFQSRRPNTSFCFLDIRSPGLGDTAMYLCATSQTGGANGYTFGSGTRLTVV.

A remark on this clone: The sample carries other DNA sequences with the same CDR3. The chain couples TRBV11-2 to TRBJ2-7; no definite D call. Between the trimmed V and J ends, which lost 1 base and 0 bases, there was a span of 4 bases. From germline, CDR1 is SGHAT and CDR2 FQNNGV. The CDR3 length is 13 residues. CDR3 loop: CASSLGGSYEQYF. The CDR3 nucleotides are TGTGCCAGCAGCTTAGGCGGCTCCTACGAGCAGTACTTC. The complete variable domain, with remaining parts taken from reference TRBV11-2 and TRBJ2-7, reads EAGVAQSPRYKIIEKRQSVAFWCNPISGHATLYWYQQILGQGPKLLIQFQNNGVVDDSQLPKDRFSAERLKGVDSTLKIQPAKLEDSAVYLCASSLGGSYEQYFGPGTRLTVT.

The chain uses TRBV5-1 and TRBJ2-1, with TRBD2 matching over 12 bases. The CDR3 length is 17 residues. Germline CDR1 SGHRS, CDR2 YFSETQ. V shed 0 bases, J shed 3 bases, and the junction held 4 bases outside the gene matches. The CDR3 is CASSLGTSGIRYNEQFF. In DNA, the CDR3 is TGCGCCAGCAGCTTGGGGACTAGCGGGATTCGCTACAATGAGCAGTTCTTC. Full variable domain (remainder filled in from reference TRBV5-1 and TRBJ2-1): KAGVTQTPRYLIKTRGQQVTLSCSPISGHRSVSWYQQTPGQGLQFLFEYFSETQRNKGNFPGRFSGRQFSNSRSEMNVSTLELGDSALYLCASSLGTSGIRYNEQFFGPGTRLTVL.

The chain combines TRBV6-6 with TRBJ1-2, with D possibly being TRBD1 (5 bases). Trimming left V 10 bases short and J 4 bases short, with 13 bases between. This CDR3 is built from 12 residues. Germline CDR1 MNHNY, CDR2 SVGAGI (reference sequence). CDR3 DNA: TGTGCCACATGGGGGGGAATCTATGGCTACACCTTC. Protein product: CATWGGIYGYTF.

The chain combines TRBV5-1 with TRBJ2-7; D gene uncertain. This CDR3 is 14 amino acids long. The germline V gene encodes CDR1 SGHRS and CDR2 YFSETQ. The V end lost 2 bases, the J end lost 6 bases, and 15 bases lay between the germline ends. CDR3 residues: CASSFPGMDGEQYF. In DNA form, the CDR3 reads TGCGCCAGCAGCTTCCCGGGTATGGATGGCGAGCAGTACTTC.

Only a few counts were recorded for this clone. This chain uses TRBV2 with TRBJ1-6; 8 bases are shared with TRBD1. V shed 6 bases, J shed 9 bases, and the junction held 4 bases outside the gene matches. The CDR3 is 13 amino acids. The V gene's germline CDR1 is SNHLY and CDR2 FYNNEI. The CDR3 DNA reads as TGTGCCAGCAGGGACAGGGTTCTTTCACCCCTCCACTTT. Translation: CASRDRVLSPLHF.

To note about this clone: An end of the junction differs from the germline gene, which may be a read error. The V gene is TRBV27, the J gene TRBJ2-7; unclear D gene. This CDR3 has 11 residues. The germline CDR1 and CDR2 sequences are MNHEY and SMNVEV (reference sequence). The CDR3 coding sequence is TGTGCCGGCAGTTCCACCGGGGAGCAGTACTTC. This encodes CAGSSTGEQYF.

This clone has a single count. The chain carries TRBV2 and TRBJ1-4; D perhaps matches TRBD1 (6 bases). Germline V gives CDR1 SNHLY, CDR2 FYNNEI. The CDR3 runs 14 residues. The V and J ends lost 6 bases and 0 bases respectively, with 8 bases between them. CDR3 nucleotides: TGTGCCAGCAGGTGGACAGCAACTAATGAAAAACTGTTTTTT. Amino acids: CASRWTATNEKLFF. Filled out from reference TRBV2 and TRBJ1-4, the complete variable domain reads EPEVTQTPSHQVTQMGQEVILRCVPISNHLYFYWYRQILGQKVEFLVSFYNNEISEKSEIFDDQFSVERPDGSNFTLKIRSTKLEDSAMYFCASRWTATNEKLFFGSGTQLSVL.